This record concerns one T cell receptor beta chain sequence. Its cognate antigen has yet to be identified. No per-base quality is available; no much larger clone lies one base away. Enrolling through a virtual design, the prospective study's participants ranged in age from roughly 18 to 100 years and lived across around 25 United States geographic areas. In the prospective study, participants were assigned to cohorts based on the clinical history participants reported in a screening survey and a study questionnaire. A participant counted as exposed if, within 2 weeks of entering the study, that participant had been in contact with someone who had a PCR-confirmed or clinician-diagnosed COVID-19 case. Each participant in the prospective study had whole blood, serum and a nasopharyngeal or oropharyngeal swab collected by mobile phlebotomists. Additional blood draws and questionnaires over a roughly two-month period could optionally be provided by prospective study participants. Prospective study blood samples were shipped either frozen or at room temperature before DNA extraction.

The data belong to a study of blood T cell repertoires in COVID-19 (dated by TCRdb to about 2020). Looking at the study overall: The collaborator samples originated in the United States, Italy and Spain and spanned the acute and convalescent phases of COVID-19. The prospective study material was composed of cDNA or gDNA derived from T cells, B-cell-depleted T cells, or PBMCs. Subjects who had been exposed to COVID-19, were actively infected with it, or had recovered from it provided the deeply sampled blood TCRbeta repertoires that made up the dataset. The repertoires were released in a freely available public database intended as a resource for research on the immune response to SARS-CoV-2. The samples were drawn from two sources: the first 160 participants of the ongoing ImmuneRACE study, and 1,000 to 1,500 subjects contributed by 6 global collaborators. A de-identified subject ID, COVID-19 status, age in years and sex were almost always included in the sample metadata. Where available, HLA class I and class II types were obtained from metadata supplied by the sample provider rather than from assay-based typing.

From cysteine to phenylalanine, the CDR3 is 16 amino acids long. The kept DNA is CDR3 alone, 48 bases in frame from the first base. CDR1 and CDR2 are read off the germline V gene (reference sequence) as LGHDT and YNNKEL. The junction shows trimming of 1 base on V and 5 bases on J, plus 17 bases between the germline ends. TCRbeta CDR3 regions were amplified from genomic DNA by means of the immunoSEQ Assay, a bias-controlled multiplex PCR. The authors' pipeline ran thus. The number of nucleated cells in each sample was estimated by amplification of reference gene primers within the assay. To quantify the absolute abundance of each unique TCRbeta CDR3 rearrangement, sequence reads were collapsed and filtered. For each sample, productive Simpson clonality was calculated as the square root of Simpson's diversity index across productive rearrangements. The table comes from immuneACCESS by way of TCRdb, which keeps in-frame sequences with V and J called. Part of the clones is missing from these tables; in studies checked, under half for an unresolved V gene and the rest for unknown reasons. The V and J calls and clone size come from that table; D and trimming were worked out from the DNA. Across this sample there are 260,000 or so clones, with around 82% seen only once. Less than 4% of the sample is held by the ten biggest clonotypes.

General conclusions and limits of the study: The quantity of clinical and demographic metadata differed by source and by participant and was supplied without curation.

This receptor chain uses TRBV3-1 (or the pseudogene TRBV3-2) and TRBJ2-5, and the D gene may be TRBD2, 6 bases matching. Sequencing input: PBMCs or T cells enriched from blood (not recorded which). This sequence was found in a woman aged 35 to 49 who had been exposed to COVID-19. The DNA reads as follows: TGTGCCAGCAGCCAAGGGGTCCGTGCGGCGGGGGAGACCCAGTACTTC. Its product reads: CASSQGVRAAGETQYF.